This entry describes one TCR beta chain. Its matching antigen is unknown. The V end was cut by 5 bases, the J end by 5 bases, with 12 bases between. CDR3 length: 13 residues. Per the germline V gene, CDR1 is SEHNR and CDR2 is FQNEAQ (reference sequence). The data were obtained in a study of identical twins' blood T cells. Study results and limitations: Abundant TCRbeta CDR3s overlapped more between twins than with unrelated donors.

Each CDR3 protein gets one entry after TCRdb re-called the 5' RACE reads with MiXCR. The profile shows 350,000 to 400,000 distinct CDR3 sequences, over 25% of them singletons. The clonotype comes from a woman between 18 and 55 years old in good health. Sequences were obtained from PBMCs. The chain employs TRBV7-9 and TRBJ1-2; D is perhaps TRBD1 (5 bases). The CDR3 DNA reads TGTGCCAGCAGCGAGGGGATTGGGTATGGCTACACCTTC. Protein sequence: CASSEGIGYGYTF. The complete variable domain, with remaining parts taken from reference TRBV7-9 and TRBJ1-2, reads DTGVSQNPRHKITKRGQNVTFRCDPISEHNRLYWYRQTLGQGPEFLTYFQNEAQLEKSRLLSDRFSAERPKGSFSTLEIQRTEQGDSAMYLCASSEGIGYGYTFGSGTRLTVV.